Below are 24 T cell receptor beta chains sequenced from a single sample in a study of glioma-infiltrating T cells (TCRdb year 2016). The sequencing machine was an Illumina MiSeq. TCR alpha and beta CDR3 regions were amplified with the iRepertoire nested amplicon-rescue multiplex PCR (arm-PCR) platform from RNA. The public reads were run again by TCRdb, first through fastp at Q25 and then through MiXCR, and only productive beta chains were kept. One record per CDR3 amino acid sequence lists the most common genes and DNA. The sample profile shows more than 300,000 distinct CDR3 sequences; 35% to 45% of them were found once. The biggest ten clones account for approximately 12% of the sample. The sample was glioma tissue, nonneoplastic brain tissue, or PBMCs (not recorded which). The receptor set was obtained from a human donor with low-grade glioma or glioblastoma, undergoing nonglioma brain surgery, or in good health (not recorded which).

This clonotype showed up just a few times. V gene TRBV4-3 combines with J gene TRBJ2-7; D is ambiguous. The CDR3 is 18 amino acids. Germline-derived CDR1 and CDR2 are LGHNA and YSLEER. The V end lost 0 bases, the J end lost 3 bases, and 21 bases lay between the germline ends. In DNA, the CDR3 is TGCGCCAGCAGCCAAGATTTCCCCTCGCGTGAAATTATCTACGAGCAGTACTTC. It specifies CASSQDFPSREIIYEQYF.

This clonotype appeared once. A much larger clonotype is one base distant, so this may be a read error. CDR3 coding DNA: TGTGCCAGCAGTCCCTTTCATAGTGGGAGGGGACCCTACGAGCAGTACTTC. It codes for CASSPFHSGRGPYEQYF. The rearrangement uses TRBV27 and TRBJ2-7; the match to TRBD2 covers 7 bases. The germline V gene has CDR1 MNHEY and CDR2 SMNVEV (reference sequence). The CDR3 spans 17 residues. Losses at the gene ends were 5 bases for V and 2 bases for J; bases not matched to a gene: 15.

On this clonotype itself: With a much larger clone just one base away, this may be a read error. This chain uses TRBV7-2 with TRBJ2-7; the D call may be TRBD1 or TRBD2 (5 bases each). The CDR3 is made up of 16 amino acids. Germline V gene sequence: CDR1 SGHTA, CDR2 FQGNSA. V lost 4 bases to trimming and J lost 2 bases, with 18 bases between them. CDR3 residues: CASSSAGTPPTYEQYF. In DNA form, the CDR3 reads TGTGCCAGCAGCTCCGCCGGGACGCCACCGACCTACGAGCAGTACTTC.

V gene TRBV28 combines with J gene TRBJ1-5; the D is unclear. The germline V gene has CDR1 MDHEN and CDR2 SYDVKM. This CDR3 has 13 amino acids. Trimming took 5 bases from V and 3 from J, leaving 8 bases between them. CDR3 protein: CASSDVTNQPQHF. CDR3 coding DNA: TGTGCCAGCAGTGACGTGACCAATCAGCCCCAGCATTTT.

The V call is TRBV20-1, the J call TRBJ2-7; 11 bases agree with TRBD1. V lost 6 bases to trimming and J lost 7 bases; unmatched junction nucleotides: 11. Germline CDR1 DFQATT, CDR2 SNEGSKA (reference sequence). The CDR3 totals 14 residues. CDR3 nucleotide sequence: TGCAGTGCCCAACGGGGGACAGGGGGTAAAGAGCAGTACTTC. Encoded protein: CSAQRGTGGKEQYF.

A word on this clonotype: A clone one base away is much larger, so this may be a read error. The J gene is TRBJ2-3, the V gene TRBV28; unclear D gene. The CDR3 covers 12 residues. V was cut by 7 bases and J by 2 bases, with 7 bases left in between. CDR1 and CDR2 from the germline V gene are MDHEN and SYDVKM. As DNA, the CDR3 is TGTGCCAGCAATCTTTTCACAGATACGCAGTATTTT. Translation gives CASNLFTDTQYF.

In its sample, this clonotype was seen many times. The chain uses TRBV6-1 and TRBJ2-1; a weak D match, TRBD2 (7 bases). V was cut by 8 bases and J by 8 bases, with 19 bases left in between. There are 14 residues in the CDR3. Germline V gives CDR1 MNHNS, CDR2 SASEGT. Written as DNA, the CDR3 is TGTGCCAGCCGCGCGGGGGCGGATAGCTATGAGCAGTTCTTC. Translating it yields CASRAGADSYEQFF.

This clonotype has only one observation. A much larger clonotype is one base distant, so this may be a read error. The J gene is TRBJ1-1, the V gene TRBV6-6; D not resolved. There are 11 residues in the CDR3. The ends were cut back, 7 bases at V and 5 bases at J, with 8 bases in the middle. CDR1 is MNHNY, CDR2 SVGAGI, per germline (reference sequence). This chain's CDR3 is CASIMGTEAFF. CDR3 nucleotides: TGTGCCAGCATCATGGGAACTGAAGCTTTCTTT.

The chain couples TRBV25-1 to TRBJ2-7; D is ambiguous. CDR3 size: 14 residues. Trimming stripped 6 bases from V and 1 base from J, with 13 bases between. Germline CDR1 MGHDK, CDR2 SYGVNS. The CDR3 DNA reads as TGTGCCAGCAGCGGATGGGCGAGATCCTACGAGCAGTACTTC. This codes for CASSGWARSYEQYF.

Comments on this clonotype: At one end, the junction sequence differs from germline, possibly due to a read error. The chain couples TRBV2 to TRBJ1-2; the match to TRBD1 covers 8 bases. Germline-derived CDR1 and CDR2 are SNHLY and FYNNEI. This CDR3 has 15 residues. The CDR3 loop is CASSFELRTGYVYTF. CDR3 DNA: TGTGCCAGCAGTTTCGAGCTTCGGACAGGGTATGTCTACACCTTC. The full variable domain, rest sourced from reference TRBV2 and TRBJ1-2, is EPEVTQTPSHQVTQMGQEVILRCVPISNHLYFYWYRQILGQKVEFLVSFYNNEISEKSEIFDDQFSVERPDGSNFTLKIRSTKLEDSAMYFCASSFELRTGYVYTFGSGTRLTVV.

This sequence joins TRBV11-1 and TRBJ2-7, with 8 bases aligning to TRBD2. Germline-derived CDR1 and CDR2 are SGHAT and FQDESV (reference sequence). With V trimmed by 6 bases and J by 3 bases, 7 bases remained unmatched. This CDR3 has 14 residues. CDR3 coding DNA: TGTGCCAGCAGTCGTAGCGGGACCAACTACGAGCAGTACTTC. This codes for CASSRSGTNYEQYF.

The chain has TRBV20-1 and TRBJ2-5; no clear D. Deletions cut 1 base from V and 5 bases from J, with 17 bases between. The CDR3 consists of 15 residues. CDR1 DFQATT and CDR2 SNEGSKA come from the germline V gene (reference sequence). The CDR3 here is CSARGVLRHWETQYF. Here the CDR3 DNA reads TGCAGTGCTAGAGGCGTCTTGCGGCACTGGGAGACCCAGTACTTC.

As to this clonotype: A read error is possible here, since a much larger clone lies one base away. The rearrangement joins TRBV15 to TRBJ2-5; no definite D call. V dropped 5 bases and J dropped 11 bases, with 21 bases sitting between them. This CDR3 is built from 14 residues. From germline, CDR1 is LNHNV and CDR2 YYDKDF (reference sequence). Here the CDR3 reads CATSPQNLLDEQYF. The CDR3 DNA sequence: TGTGCCACCAGCCCCCAAAACCTCCTCGATGAGCAGTACTTC. Full variable domain (remainder filled in from reference TRBV15 and TRBJ2-5): DAMVIQNPRYQVTQFGKPVTLSCSQTLNHNVMYWYQQKSSQAPKLLFHYYDKDFNNEADTPDNFQSRRPNTSFCFLDIRSPGLGDTAMYLCATSPQNLLDEQYFGPGTRLLVL.

CDR3 sequence reads: CASSPRASSGANVLTF. Written as DNA, the CDR3 is TGTGCCAGCAGCCCCAGGGCTAGCTCTGGGGCCAACGTCCTGACTTTC. The rearrangement joins TRBV7-2 to TRBJ2-6; D is possibly TRBD1 (5 bases). Germline-derived CDR1 and CDR2 are SGHTA and FQGNSA. V shed 5 bases and J shed 0 bases, with 11 bases lying between them. This CDR3 is 16 amino acids long.

This chain links TRBV7-2 with TRBJ2-7, with D hard to call. Germline-derived CDR1 and CDR2 are SGHTA and FQGNSA. This CDR3 is 13 amino acids long. The ends were cut back, 2 bases at V and 11 bases at J, with 16 bases in the middle. CDR3 DNA: TGTGCCAGCAGCTTATTTAACTCTCGAGTGGAGTACTTC. It specifies CASSLFNSRVEYF.

The V gene is TRBV15, the J gene TRBJ1-2; 9 nucleotides match TRBD1. The germline CDR1 and CDR2 sequences are LNHNV and YYDKDF (reference sequence). The CDR3 totals 14 residues. The J segment lost 8 bases and the V segment lost 3 bases, leaving 7 bases of the junction unmatched. For the CDR3, the DNA is TGTGCCACCAGCAGGGGGGGACAGGGAGGCGGCTACACCTTC. It encodes CATSRGGQGGGYTF.

On this clonotype itself: This may stem from a read error, because a much larger clone lies one nucleotide away. The chain links TRBV25-1 to TRBJ1-2; D is unresolved. V was clipped by 9 bases and J by 0 bases, with 14 bases between them. This CDR3 spans 14 amino acids. Germline-derived CDR1 and CDR2 are MGHDK and SYGVNS. The CDR3 bases are TGTGCCAGAAGGACCGACACGACTAACTATGGCTACACCTTC. It specifies CARRTDTTNYGYTF.

About this clonotype itself: Since a much larger clone is just one base distant, this may be a read error. The rearrangement links TRBV28 to TRBJ2-3, with 8 bases matching TRBD2. The CDR3 spans 14 residues. The V gene's germline CDR1 is MDHEN and CDR2 SYDVKM. With V trimmed by 8 bases and J by 5 bases, 9 bases remained unmatched. CDR3 region: CASSERESQDTQYF. The CDR3 nucleotides read TGTGCCAGCTCCGAGCGGGAGTCTCAAGATACGCAGTATTTT. The variable domain in full, with the rest retrieved from reference TRBV28 and TRBJ2-3, is DVKVTQSSRYLVKRTGEKVFLECVQDMDHENMFWYRQDPGLGLRLIYFSYDVKMKEKGDIPEGYSVSREKKERFSLILESASTNQTSMYLCASSERESQDTQYFGPGTRLTVL.

This clonotype was counted a few times. The chain links TRBV6-1 to TRBJ2-2; no firm D call. V dropped 4 bases and J dropped 3 bases, with 6 bases sitting between them. Germline V lookup: CDR1 MNHNS, CDR2 SASEGT. This CDR3 comprises 13 residues. CDR3 DNA: TGTGCCAGCAGTGCCCCTTACACCGGGGAGCTGTTTTTT. It specifies CASSAPYTGELFF.

The CDR3 DNA reads TGTGCCACCGTCGGGTGGGGCGCTGAAGCTTTCTTT. Its translation is CATVGWGAEAFF. J is TRBJ1-1 and V is TRBV24-1, with D perhaps TRBD1 (5 bases). With 9 bases removed from V and 6 bases from J, the gap between germline ends came to 13 bases. The CDR3 spans 12 residues. Germline loops: CDR1 KGHDR, CDR2 SFDVKD.

There are a few counts of this clonotype. The genes are TRBV4-1 and TRBJ2-1, with 12 bases matching TRBD2. The V and J ends lost 2 bases and 2 bases, in that order; junction bases with no gene match: 4. Looked up from germline, CDR1 is MGHRA and CDR2 is YSYEKL. The CDR3 has 17 amino acids. CDR3 loop: CASSQSGLAGPYNEQFF. DNA for the CDR3: TGCGCCAGCAGCCAATCCGGACTAGCGGGGCCCTACAATGAGCAGTTCTTC.

The V call is TRBV29-1, the J call TRBJ1-5, with 8 bases lining up with TRBD1. CDR1 is SQVTM, CDR2 ANQGSEA, per germline. The CDR3 runs to 13 residues. V trimming: 7 bases; J trimming: 5 bases; junction bases outside the gene matches: 7. The DNA of the CDR3 is TGCAGCGCCGTAGAACAGGGGGATCAGCCCCAGCATTTT. It is translated as CSAVEQGDQPQHF. The full variable domain, rest sourced from reference TRBV29-1 and TRBJ1-5, is SAVISQKPSRDICQRGTSLTIQCQVDSQVTMMFWYRQQPGQSLTLIATANQGSEATYESGFVIDKFPISRPNLTFSTLTVSNMSPEDSSIYLCSAVEQGDQPQHFGDGTRLSIL.

As regards this clonotype: A single base separates this from a much larger clone, so it may be a read error. V is TRBV6-5 and J is TRBJ2-5; D is undetermined. This CDR3 has 15 residues. The germline V gene encodes CDR1 MNHEY and CDR2 SVGAGI. As DNA, the CDR3 is TGTGCCAGCAGTGATCTCCGATGGCGGAGAGAGAACCAGTACTTC. This translates into CASSDLRWRRENQYF.

This clonotype was seen more than once but under ten times. The CDR3 bases are TGCAGTGCTAGAGATCGAGCGGGTTCATTCTACGAGCAGTACTTC. Protein: CSARDRAGSFYEQYF. This chain uses TRBV20-1 with TRBJ2-7; TRBD2 might be the D (6 bases). The V gene lost 0 bases and the J gene lost 3 bases, with 15 bases spanning the gap. The CDR3 has 15 residues. Germline CDR1 reads DFQATT; CDR2 reads SNEGSKA (reference sequence).